Presented here are 22 T cell receptor beta chains from one specimen sequenced in a study of blood T cell repertoires in COVID-19. The assay was immunoSEQ multiplex PCR, and TCRdb's table has in-frame clones only and misses some. The sample has around 170,000 clones, roughly 84% seen once. Sequencing was done on a sample of peripheral blood. Receptors originate from a human donor in a cohort sampled during active COVID-19.

V is TRBV10-3 and J is TRBJ2-7; 9 bases are a match to TRBD1. J was trimmed by 2 bases and V by 5 bases; bases with no gene match: 4. Germline CDR1 is ENHRY and CDR2 is SYGVKD. The CDR3 is 14 residues long. The CDR3 DNA follows: TGTGCCATCAGTTCAGGGACAGGGACCTACGAGCAGTACTTC. It is translated as CAISSGTGTYEQYF.

J is TRBJ2-7 and V is TRBV5-1; 11 positions agree with TRBD2. The CDR3 extends over 17 amino acids. Germline V gives CDR1 SGHRS, CDR2 YFSETQ. The V gene end was trimmed by 0 bases and the J gene end by 3 bases; junction bases not matched to a gene: 8. The CDR3 DNA is TGCGCCAGCAGCTTGGCTTCTAGCGGGAGGATTTACTACGAGCAGTACTTC. Translating it yields CASSLASSGRIYYEQYF.

V usage is TRBV7-9 and J usage is TRBJ1-4; D is perhaps TRBD1 (5 bases). CDR1 and CDR2 from the germline V gene are SEHNR and FQNEAQ (reference sequence). Trimming stripped 5 bases from V and 5 bases from J, with 12 bases between. This CDR3 contains 14 residues. As DNA, the CDR3 is TGTGCCAGCAGCCCAGGGCGGGAGAATGAAAAACTGTTTTTT. It is translated as CASSPGRENEKLFF.

The gene calls are TRBV4-1 and TRBJ2-7, with 12 bases fitting TRBD2. The CDR3 extends over 17 amino acids. Germline V CDR1 and CDR2: MGHRA, YSYEKL. V shed 1 base, J shed 6 bases, and the junction held 10 bases outside the gene matches. This CDR3 reads CASSQGQASGRAGEQYF. CDR3 bases: TGCGCCAGCAGCCAAGGTCAGGCTAGCGGGAGGGCAGGCGAGCAGTACTTC.

This clone showed up just once. V is TRBV6-2 or TRBV6-3 and J is TRBJ1-5; no clear D gene. Between the trimmed V and J ends, which lost 3 bases and 6 bases, there was a span of 9 bases. This CDR3 region has 13 residues. Germline lookup yields CDR1 MNHEY and CDR2 SVGEGT. The CDR3 here is CASSYNWAQPQHF. The CDR3 coding sequence is TGTGCCAGCAGTTATAATTGGGCTCAGCCCCAGCATTTT.

The chain carries TRBV6-2 or TRBV6-3 and TRBJ2-1; 10 bases line up with TRBD2. The CDR3 covers 16 residues. The ends lost 6 bases at V and 3 bases at J; junction bases unmatched: 8. Germline-derived CDR1 and CDR2 are MNHEY and SVGEGT. This chain's CDR3 is CASSLLAGEGYNEQFF. CDR3 nucleotide sequence: TGTGCCAGCAGCCTCCTAGCGGGAGAAGGCTACAATGAGCAGTTCTTC.

V usage is TRBV5-3 and J usage is TRBJ1-5, with a tentative D call TRBD1 (6 bases). TRBV5-3 is an open reading frame, and its role is uncertain. This CDR3 region has 17 residues. Trimming removed 1 base from V and 2 bases from J, with 16 bases in between. CDR3 amino acids: CARSLMVLAGGNQPQHF. In nucleotides, the CDR3 is TGTGCCAGAAGCTTGATGGTATTGGCAGGGGGCAATCAGCCCCAGCATTTT.

The rearrangement links TRBV10-1 to TRBJ2-1, with TRBD2 matching 9 bases. This CDR3 comprises 15 residues. Per germline, CDR1 WNHNN and CDR2 SYGVQD (reference sequence). J gave up 9 bases and V 4 bases, and 10 bases lay outside the gene matches. The CDR3 nucleotides are TGCGCCAGCAGTGGTCCCGGCGGGAGGGCTAGTGAGCAGTTCTTC. This gives the protein CASSGPGGRASEQFF.

The V and J genes are TRBV9 and TRBJ2-7; D is perhaps TRBD2 (5 bases). The CDR3 extends over 14 amino acids. V was trimmed by 0 bases and J by 4 bases, leaving 11 bases between them. The V gene's germline CDR1 is SGDLS and CDR2 YYNGEE. The CDR3 DNA is TGTGCCAGCAGCGTAGGAGGGAGAGAATACGAGCAGTACTTC. Translating it yields CASSVGGREYEQYF.

CDR3 amino acids: CASSLRATANTEAFF. In DNA form, the CDR3 reads TGTGCCAGCAGCTTGAGAGCGACAGCGAACACTGAAGCTTTCTTT. The genes are TRBV5-4 and TRBJ1-1; TRBD1 might be the D (5 bases). Germline assignment: CDR1 SGHNT and CDR2 YYREEE (reference sequence). Deletions cut 1 base from V and 1 base from J, with 11 bases between. This CDR3 comprises 15 residues.

The chain uses TRBV7-2 and TRBJ2-1; 7 bases match TRBD2. The V segment lost 5 bases and the J segment 8 bases; nucleotides outside the gene matches: 15. Germline V lookup: CDR1 SGHTA, CDR2 FQGNSA. CDR3 length equals 16 residues. Here the CDR3 DNA reads TGTGCCAGCAGCCCGTTCGGGGGGTTAAGTGTCCATGAGCAGTTCTTC. Its protein is CASSPFGGLSVHEQFF.

The chain is built from TRBV5-6 and TRBJ2-7, with 9 bases fitting TRBD1. Germline CDR1 SGHDT, CDR2 YYEEEE. The CDR3 runs 14 residues. After removal of 2 bases from V and 3 bases from J, the junction contained 3 bases not matched to a gene. The CDR3 sequence is CASSFGTGRYEQYF. CDR3 in DNA: TGTGCCAGCAGCTTCGGGACAGGGCGCTACGAGCAGTACTTC. Variable domain in full (rest from reference TRBV5-6 and TRBJ2-7): DAGVTQSPTHLIKTRGQQVTLRCSPKSGHDTVSWYQQALGQGPQFIFQYYEEEERQRGNFPDRFSGHQFPNYSSELNVNALLLGDSALYLCASSFGTGRYEQYFGPGTRLTVT.

Comments on this clone: Other DNA sequences from this sample encode an identical CDR3 as well. This chain links TRBV18 with TRBJ2-7, with 8 bases fitting TRBD1. CDR1 and CDR2 from the germline V gene are KGHSH and LQKENI. V trimming: 3 bases; J trimming: 2 bases; junction bases outside the gene matches: 6. The CDR3 sequence is 15 residues long. The DNA for the CDR3 is TGTGCCAGCTCACCTGGGACAGGAGGTACCTACGAGCAGTACTTC. Translating gives CASSPGTGGTYEQYF.

The V call is TRBV19, the J call TRBJ1-5; D perhaps matches TRBD1 (6 bases). Germline assignment: CDR1 LNHDA and CDR2 SQIVND (reference sequence). The CDR3 has 16 residues. V lost 5 bases to trimming and J lost 4 bases, with 18 bases between them. The CDR3 DNA reads TGTGCCAGTAGTCGATTTTCGGGACAAGCAAATCAGCCCCAGCATTTT. It specifies CASSRFSGQANQPQHF.

In regard to this clone: At one boundary the junction diverges from the germline segment, which might be a read error. The CDR3 region is CASSLGGTSTDTQYF. The DNA of the CDR3 is TGTGCTAGCAGCTTGGGAGGGACTTCCACAGATACGCAGTATTTT. The V and J genes are TRBV7-7 and TRBJ2-3; TRBD2 matches at 7 bases. This CDR3 contains 15 residues. The germline CDR1 and CDR2 sequences are SSHAT and FNYEAQ (reference sequence).

V gene TRBV19 combines with J gene TRBJ1-1; 8 nucleotides line up with TRBD1. The CDR3 has 18 residues. CDR1 is LNHDA and CDR2 is SQIVND in the germline V gene (reference sequence). The V and J ends lost 3 bases and 0 bases, in that order; junction bases with no gene match: 12. CDR3 nucleotide sequence: TGTGCCAGTAGTATCGAATCACGGACAGGGCCACTGAACACTGAAGCTTTCTTT. This gives the protein CASSIESRTGPLNTEAFF.

The chain joins TRBV15 to TRBJ1-4; TRBD1 agrees at 11 bases. The ends lost 5 bases at V and 8 bases at J; junction bases unmatched: 7. Germline V CDR1 and CDR2: LNHNV, YYDKDF (reference sequence). CDR3 length equals 15 residues. Here the CDR3 reads CATSPGQGVEEKLFF. CDR3 DNA sequence: TGTGCCACCAGCCCGGGACAGGGGGTAGAAGAAAAACTGTTTTTT.

The chain couples TRBV27 to TRBJ1-5; D is perhaps TRBD1 (5 bases). The CDR3 extends over 15 amino acids. V lost 2 bases, J lost 4 bases, and 12 bases lay in between. Germline V lookup: CDR1 MNHEY, CDR2 SMNVEV (reference sequence). CDR3 sequence reads: CASSLNKGMNQPQHF. In nucleotides, the CDR3 is TGTGCCAGCAGTTTAAATAAGGGGATGAATCAGCCCCAGCATTTT.

This clone was found once. This chain links TRBV5-5 with TRBJ1-5, with TRBD1 matching over 7 bases. The CDR3 totals 16 residues. V lost 5 bases and J lost 3; bases outside the gene matches: 11. Germline-derived CDR1 and CDR2 are SGHKS and YYEKEE (reference sequence). The CDR3 here is CASSLGKGAINQPQHF. The CDR3 region has the DNA TGTGCCAGCAGTCTGGGAAAGGGGGCGATCAATCAGCCCCAGCATTTT.

This chain connects TRBV5-8 to TRBJ1-5, with TRBD1 matching 9 bases. CDR3 length: 15 residues. Trimming removed 1 base from V and 9 bases from J; junction bases left unmatched: 8. Germline assignment: CDR1 SGHTS and CDR2 YDEGEE. CDR3 amino acids: CASSLRGTGMAPQHF. The CDR3 nucleotides are TGTGCCAGCAGCTTGCGGGGGACAGGGATGGCGCCCCAGCATTTT.

This chain connects TRBV6-5 to TRBJ1-5; 10 bases fit TRBD1. V was pared by 9 bases and J by 3 bases, with 8 bases of the junction left unmatched. Looked up from germline, CDR1 is MNHEY and CDR2 is SVGAGI. This CDR3 comprises 15 residues. The CDR3 region has the DNA TGTGCCAGTTCCAGGACAGGGGGATTCAATCAGCCCCAGCATTTT. Protein: CASSRTGGFNQPQHF.

The count of this clone is one. The chain combines TRBV6-5 with TRBJ2-7; TRBD1 is a possible D gene (6 bases). The CDR3 sequence is 16 residues long. Germline V CDR1 and CDR2: MNHEY, SVGAGI. Trimming stripped 0 bases from V and 3 bases from J, with 15 bases between. CDR3 nucleotides: TGTGCCAGCAGTTACTCCCAGACAGGAATAAACTACGAGCAGTACTTC. As protein: CASSYSQTGINYEQYF.